This record looks at one T cell receptor beta chain sequence and its context. Original analysis: Scientists estimated how many nucleated cells there were by amplifying reference gene primers. TCRdb keeps only in-frame clones here, not all; method: immunoSEQ multiplex PCR. V and J calls and clone size follow that table, whereas D and trimming were derived from the DNA. Of approximately 160,000 clones detected, about 86% appear once; the ten largest clones hold roughly 19%. The data stem from a study of blood T cell repertoires in COVID-19. Looking at the study overall: Whether acute or convalescent, the COVID-19 samples came from the United States, Italy and Spain.

The CDR3 covers 15 residues. V was pared by 5 bases and J by 6 bases, with 10 bases of the junction left unmatched. Germline loops: CDR1 SGHTA, CDR2 FQGNSA. V gene TRBV7-2 combines with J gene TRBJ2-7; 10 bases align to TRBD1. Sequencing input: peripheral blood. The sequence came from a woman aged 80 or over with acute or convalescent COVID-19. CDR3 nucleotides: TGTGCCAGCAGCCATTCGACAGGGGGCCATCGCGAGCAGTACTTC. Amino acids: CASSHSTGGHREQYF.